This TCR beta chain was recorded in a study of control samples from healthy donors and cancer patients. V shed 2 bases and J 4 bases; nucleotides not matched to a gene: 15. CDR1 is SGHRS and CDR2 is YFSETQ in the germline V gene. CDR3 size: 18 residues. Here immunoSEQ multiplex PCR was the method, and the copy in TCRdb shows in-frame clones only, minus some. The repertoire includes over 85,000 clones, about four fifths of them detected once, and roughly 39% sits in the top ten. The sequence came from an older man with lung cancer. The chain carries TRBV5-1 and TRBJ2-1; 7 positions match TRBD2. Sequencing used PBMCs. CDR3 in DNA: TGCGCCAGCAGCTTACGGTTCAAGCGCCGGGGAGGGTACAATGAGCAGTTCTTC. It encodes CASSLRFKRRGGYNEQFF.